The 3 T cell receptor beta chains presented below share a single source sample, sequenced in a study of blood T cell repertoires in COVID-19. Sequencing was performed with immunoSEQ multiplex PCR; in TCRdb, only in-frame clones are kept and a portion is missing. The sample has approximately 84,000 clones; 70% to 85% are singletons. Sequencing was performed on peripheral blood. All receptors derive from a middle-aged man with active or convalescent COVID-19.

This clone was observed a single time. The V and J genes are TRBV10-3 and TRBJ2-3; 9 nucleotides agree with TRBD2. After removal of 4 bases from V and 1 base from J, the junction contained 3 bases not matched to a gene. This CDR3 is 15 amino acids long. Germline CDR1 ENHRY, CDR2 SYGVKD. CDR3 nucleotides: TGTGCCATCAGTGGAGCGGGGGGAGGCACAGATACGCAGTATTTT. It translates to CAISGAGGGTDTQYF.

The chain uses TRBV7-2 and TRBJ1-3; 7 bases line up with TRBD1. Germline CDR1 and CDR2: SGHTA and FQGNSA. V dropped 6 bases and J dropped 2; count of bases not matched to a gene: 7. The CDR3 totals 15 residues. CDR3 sequence reads: CASSYRGEAGNTIYF. CDR3 DNA: TGTGCCAGCAGTTACAGGGGAGAAGCTGGAAACACCATATATTTT.

The chain carries TRBV5-4 and TRBJ1-3; TRBD1 is a possible D gene (5 bases). The germline V gene encodes CDR1 SGHNT and CDR2 YYREEE (reference sequence). Between the trimmed V and J ends, which lost 2 bases and 1 base, there was a span of 7 bases. The CDR3 is made up of 14 amino acids. CDR3: CASSFDRSGNTIYF. The CDR3 nucleotides are TGTGCCAGCAGCTTCGACAGATCTGGAAACACCATATATTTT.